This T cell receptor beta chain is drawn from a study of PD-1 blockade in mismatch repair-deficient tumors (dated by TCRdb to the late 2010s). Some background on the complete study: Between late 2013 and late 2016, 86 consecutive patients with some 12 mismatch repair-deficient cancer types, all previously treated and progressing, were enrolled in the trial. Deep sequencing of TCR CDR3 regions was used to track tumor-associated T cell clones in peripheral blood of patients responding to PD-1 blockade. Study-level results and caveats: Tumor-resident clones, often undetectable in blood before treatment, expanded rapidly after pembrolizumab and then contracted, generally before radiologic responses.

The CDR3 spans 15 residues, from the cysteine through the phenylalanine. Left in the record is the CDR3 DNA by itself, 45 bases read in frame from the first base. A distance of 13 bases separates the germline ends of V and J, which lose 6 bases and 0 bases respectively. The germline V gene supplies CDR1 ENHRY and CDR2 SYGVKD. For every enrolled patient, mismatch repair deficiency was confirmed by either polymerase chain reaction or immunohistochemistry. A few patients who responded to pembrolizumab therapy underwent TCR sequencing. In the phase II trial, pembrolizumab PD-1 blockade was tested prospectively in advanced mismatch repair-deficient cancers, no matter which tissue of origin the cancers came from. Peripheral blood T cell samples were collected serially, before PD-1 blockade began and at several time points afterward. Blood sampling time points were reported as weeks after the first dose of pembrolizumab.

Libraries were made using the immunoSEQ multiplex PCR assay. This immuneACCESS table, as held by TCRdb, lists in-frame sequences with V and J called but not all clones. Of the missing ones, under half trace to an unresolved V gene in checked studies; the others have no known cause. The table for this sample lists some 19,000 clones; over 70% of them were counted only once. Less than 1.5% of the sample belongs to the ten largest clones. Comments on this clone: Its binding antigen is unknown. Base qualities are missing; no much larger clone stands one base away.

The chain joins TRBV10-3 to TRBJ2-3, and possibly TRBD2, on 6 matching bases. The sequenced sample was PBMCs, obtained 52 weeks after starting pembrolizumab. This TCR was recovered from an adult with mismatch repair-deficient cancer. The CDR3 protein: CAIRLAVDSTDTQYF. The sequenced DNA: TGTGCCATCAGATTAGCGGTGGATAGCACAGATACGCAGTATTTT.